This entry describes one TCR beta chain. As yet, its antigen is unknown. Template switching added a universal primer site; cDNA carried unique molecular identifiers. Each CDR3 protein is one row after TCRdb ran MiXCR on the 5' RACE reads. The sample yields roughly 700,000 distinct CDR3 sequences, 8.5% to 9% seen once. Looked up from germline, CDR1 is MGHRA and CDR2 is YSYEKL. V lost 2 bases, J lost 5 bases, and 7 bases lay in between. This CDR3 has 13 amino acids. The data are from a study of identical twins. Healthy Caucasians provided all donations. Findings of the study overall: Low generation probability was overrepresented in out-of-frame alpha sequences shared by twins. Memory repertoires lacked the insertion deficit that abundant cord blood beta clonotypes showed.

In addition, the sample was reused for a study of yellow fever vaccine responses in identical twins.

The TCR sequence derives from a young woman in good health. V usage is TRBV4-1 and J usage is TRBJ2-1, with a tentative D call TRBD1 (5 bases). Material for sequencing was PBMCs. DNA for the CDR3: TGCGCCAGCAGCCAACCAGGGAACAATGAGCAGTTCTTC. Translating it yields CASSQPGNNEQFF.